Listed here are 25 T cell receptor beta chains from one sample, sequenced in a study of shared clonotypes between healthy human individuals. Sequencing was performed with immunoSEQ multiplex PCR; in TCRdb, only in-frame clones are kept and a portion is missing. The table includes about 2.1 million clones, roughly 91% detected once. Naive CD8 populations comprised CD45RO-negative cells positively selected for CCR7, excluding terminally differentiated effector memory CD45RA+ cells. The sample was naive CD8+ T cells from PBMCs. The source is a man younger than 35 in good health. Some clones in this sample may be carry-over from other donors' samples.

This sequence joins TRBV27 and TRBJ2-3, with D uncertain. V was pared by 8 bases and J by 4 bases, with 7 bases between. This CDR3 has 11 amino acids. The V gene's germline CDR1 is MNHEY and CDR2 SMNVEV (reference sequence). The CDR3 DNA is TGTGCCAGCCAGATTTCAGATACGCAGTATTTT. It codes for CASQISDTQYF.

V gene TRBV11-2 combines with J gene TRBJ1-2; no reliable D call. V lost 5 bases to trimming and J lost 10 bases, with 17 bases between them. Per the germline V gene, CDR1 is SGHAT and CDR2 is FQNNGV. This CDR3 has 13 residues. The DNA for the CDR3 is TGTGCCAGCAGCCTCGGGCCTGTAGTGGACTACACCTTC. Encoded protein: CASSLGPVVDYTF.

Notes on this clone: The junction shows a germline mismatch at one end, possibly a read error. The chain combines TRBV5-8 with TRBJ2-5; D uncertain. In germline, CDR1 is SGHTS, CDR2 YDEGEE. This CDR3 is built from 16 residues. CDR3 residues: CASSLDSTPNRETQYF. In DNA form, the CDR3 reads TGTGCCAGCAGTTTGGATAGCACTCCTAATCGGGAGACCCAGTACTTC.

The chain has TRBV7-9 and TRBJ1-6; 10 nucleotides align to TRBD1. The CDR3 is 12 residues long. Per germline, CDR1 SEHNR and CDR2 FQNEAQ (reference sequence). Trimming at V came to 11 bases and at J to 10 bases, leaving 5 bases not matched to a gene. CDR3 DNA sequence: TGTGCCGCGGGACAGGGGACCTCACCCCTCCACTTT. Its protein is CAAGQGTSPLHF.

In regard to this clone: The same CDR3 is also encoded by other DNA sequences in this sample. J is TRBJ2-3 and V is TRBV7-9; D unresolved. The length of the CDR3 is 15 residues. V was cut by 0 bases and J by 3 bases, with 10 bases left in between. Germline-derived CDR1 and CDR2 are SEHNR and FQNEAQ (reference sequence). The CDR3 DNA sequence: TGTGCCAGCAGCTTAGCGCTCTCCGGGACAGATACGCAGTATTTT. Protein: CASSLALSGTDTQYF.

The chain joins TRBV5-8 to TRBJ2-7; D ambiguous. This CDR3 is 12 amino acids long. V was cut by 6 bases and J by 3 bases, with 10 bases left in between. Germline CDR1 reads SGHTS; CDR2 reads YDEGEE. As DNA, the CDR3 is TGTGCCAGCACAGCTTCCTTCTACGAGCAGTACTTC. It is translated as CASTASFYEQYF.

The CDR3 sequence: CASSLRASGKVADTQYF. The CDR3 DNA is TGTGCCAGCAGCCTCAGGGCTAGCGGGAAAGTCGCAGATACGCAGTATTTT. The genes are TRBV7-6 and TRBJ2-3; 9 positions agree with TRBD2. The trim removed 5 bases at V and 4 bases at J, leaving 13 bases unmatched. Germline CDR1 reads SGHVS; CDR2 reads FNYEAQ. The CDR3 runs 17 residues.

The rearrangement uses TRBV5-6 and TRBJ1-1; 8 nucleotides line up with TRBD1. CDR3 length: 14 residues. V lost 3 bases to trimming and J lost 1 base; unmatched junction nucleotides: 2. The germline V gene encodes CDR1 SGHDT and CDR2 YYEEEE. The CDR3 DNA sequence: TGTGCCAGCAGCTCCGGGACAGGGAACACTGAAGCTTTCTTT. It yields the protein CASSSGTGNTEAFF.

The genes are TRBV11-2 and TRBJ2-1; D is ambiguous. V gave up 0 bases and J gave up 5 bases, with 8 bases separating them. There are 14 residues in the CDR3. Per the germline V gene, CDR1 is SGHAT and CDR2 is FQNNGV. The CDR3 coding sequence is TGTGCCAGCAGCTTAGAATCAGGCGACAATGAGCAGTTCTTC. It specifies CASSLESGDNEQFF.

In this sample, this clone turned up once. V and J are TRBV5-6 and TRBJ1-5; 10 nucleotides agree with TRBD1. V shed 4 bases and J 5 bases; nucleotides not matched to a gene: 6. This CDR3 has 15 amino acids. Germline loops: CDR1 SGHDT, CDR2 YYEEEE. In DNA form, the CDR3 reads TGTGCCAGCAGCCCGGGACAGGGGTCTCATCAGCCCCAGCATTTT. Translating it yields CASSPGQGSHQPQHF.

This clone was detected only once. The J gene is TRBJ1-2, the V gene TRBV6-5; tentatively, D is TRBD1 (6 bases). V shed 0 bases and J shed 6 bases, with 14 bases lying between them. The germline V gene has CDR1 MNHEY and CDR2 SVGAGI. The CDR3 contains 15 residues. The CDR3 spells CASSYSLGQLNGYTF. The CDR3 DNA reads TGTGCCAGCAGTTACTCCCTCGGACAGCTAAATGGCTACACCTTC.

The chain joins TRBV7-6 to TRBJ2-2, with unresolved D. The germline V gene encodes CDR1 SGHVS and CDR2 FNYEAQ. Deletions cut 1 base from V and 1 base from J, with 10 bases between. The CDR3 loop spans 16 amino acids. DNA of the CDR3: TGTGCCAGCAGCTTAGGACGGACGGGGAACACCGGGGAGCTGTTTTTT. Protein product: CASSLGRTGNTGELFF.

This clone was observed a single time. The chain is built from TRBV7-9 and TRBJ2-1, with D uncertain. Germline assignment: CDR1 SEHNR and CDR2 FQNEAQ (reference sequence). The CDR3 runs to 13 residues. Trimming removed 5 bases from V and 2 bases from J, with 7 bases in between. CDR3 in amino acids: CASSDITYNEQFF. For the CDR3, the DNA is TGTGCCAGCAGCGACATCACCTACAATGAGCAGTTCTTC.

This clone was seen a handful of times. The chain joins TRBV9 to TRBJ1-1; 8 bases are shared with TRBD1. Germline lookup yields CDR1 SGDLS and CDR2 YYNGEE. The CDR3 is 15 amino acids. Trimming cost V 4 bases and J 5 bases; bases outside gene matches: 10. The chain's CDR3 is CASSSQRTGNTEAFF. For the CDR3, the DNA is TGTGCCAGCAGCTCCCAGAGGACAGGGAATACTGAAGCTTTCTTT.

This chain uses TRBV27 with TRBJ1-1; weak D call: TRBD1 (6 bases). Germline CDR1 and CDR2: MNHEY and SMNVEV (reference sequence). The CDR3 consists of 15 residues. With 6 bases removed from V and 0 bases from J, the gap between germline ends came to 14 bases. CDR3 sequence: CASSAFRGVNTEAFF. As DNA, the CDR3 is TGTGCCAGCAGCGCCTTTAGGGGGGTGAACACTGAAGCTTTCTTT.

The V gene is TRBV7-9, the J gene TRBJ1-2; D is unclear. From germline, CDR1 is SEHNR and CDR2 FQNEAQ (reference sequence). V lost 3 bases and J lost 4, with 12 bases in between. The CDR3 loop spans 14 amino acids. The CDR3 DNA reads as TGTGCCAGCAGCTTGTTAGGAAGAAGCTATGGCTACACCTTC. Protein product: CASSLLGRSYGYTF.

Comments on this clone: The same CDR3 arises from other DNA sequences in this sample as well. This sequence joins TRBV5-1 and TRBJ2-1; 8 bases map to TRBD2. Trimming cost V 2 bases and J 2 bases; bases outside gene matches: 6. CDR3 length: 16 residues. Per germline, CDR1 SGHRS and CDR2 YFSETQ. CDR3 in DNA: TGCGCCAGCAGCTTACAACGGGAGGGCCCCTACAATGAGCAGTTCTTC. This sequence encodes CASSLQREGPYNEQFF.

The J gene is TRBJ1-2, the V gene TRBV6-5; D is unresolved. Germline loops: CDR1 MNHEY, CDR2 SVGAGI. Trimming removed 5 bases from V and 7 bases from J, with 17 bases in between. This CDR3 spans 14 amino acids. CDR3 nucleotide sequence: TGTGCCAGCAGTCTGTTCCTGGGAGGCTCTGGCTACACCTTC. Residues: CASSLFLGGSGYTF.

V usage is TRBV7-8 and J usage is TRBJ2-5; 16 bases line up with TRBD2. V trimming: 5 bases; J trimming: 1 base; junction bases outside the gene matches: 13. This CDR3 spans 20 amino acids. Looked up from germline, CDR1 is SGHVS and CDR2 is FQNEAQ. The CDR3 nucleotides are TGTGCCAGCAGCACCGACACGGGACTAGCGGGAGGGTTAACCCAAGAGACCCAGTACTTC. This encodes CASSTDTGLAGGLTQETQYF.

The chain carries TRBV27 and TRBJ1-1, with TRBD1 matching over 7 bases. Germline CDR1 reads MNHEY; CDR2 reads SMNVEV (reference sequence). The CDR3 covers 13 residues. Trimming took 3 bases from V and 3 from J; bases not matched to a gene: 1. CDR3 loop: CASSFQGDTEAFF. The CDR3 DNA is TGTGCCAGCAGTTTTCAGGGGGACACTGAAGCTTTCTTT.

This clone came up a few times. The chain recombines TRBV4-1 with TRBJ1-1, with TRBD1 as a possible D gene (6 bases). The CDR3 consists of 15 residues. V lost 3 bases to trimming and J lost 5 bases, with 16 bases between them. CDR1 is MGHRA and CDR2 is YSYEKL in the germline V gene. The CDR3: CASSQSRGPGTEAFF. CDR3 coding DNA: TGCGCCAGCAGCCAGAGTCGGGGGCCGGGGACTGAAGCTTTCTTT.

The V call is TRBV7-2, the J call TRBJ1-1, with D maybe TRBD1 (6 bases). CDR3 length: 13 residues. V was shortened by 5 bases and J by 4 bases, with 11 bases between the two germline ends. Germline CDR1 SGHTA, CDR2 FQGNSA. CDR3 sequence reads: CASSRGGGTEAFF. In DNA, the CDR3 is TGTGCCAGCAGCCGGGGGGGCGGCACTGAAGCTTTCTTT.

This clone was seen a single time. The rearrangement links TRBV9 to TRBJ2-2; 14 positions match TRBD2. Germline V CDR1 and CDR2: SGDLS, YYNGEE. The CDR3 contains 18 residues. V gave up 4 bases and J gave up 4 bases; unmatched junction bases: 9. CDR3 DNA sequence: TGTGCCAGCAGCCCCCGGACTAGCGGGAGGCTCGGCACCGGGGAGCTGTTTTTT. Protein sequence: CASSPRTSGRLGTGELFF.

This chain connects TRBV9 to TRBJ2-1; no firm D call. V shed 4 bases and J shed 9 bases, with 11 bases lying between them. Germline CDR1 is SGDLS and CDR2 is YYNGEE. CDR3 length: 12 residues. The CDR3 coding sequence is TGTGCCAGCAGCCCTCTCGAGGTTGAGCAGTTCTTC. Translation: CASSPLEVEQFF.

The chain recombines TRBV9 with TRBJ2-1; 7 bases are a match to TRBD1. The CDR3 has 15 residues. The germline CDR1 and CDR2 sequences are SGDLS and YYNGEE. The V and J ends lost 4 bases and 8 bases, in that order; junction bases with no gene match: 12. The CDR3 sequence: CASSNRQGWRDEQFF. The CDR3 region has the DNA TGTGCCAGCAGCAATAGACAGGGTTGGCGGGATGAGCAGTTCTTC.